This T cell receptor (beta chain) was captured in a study of blood T cells in healthy people across ages. The study, taken as a whole, reports: The study found TCR beta diversity correlated strongly with naive T cell percentage. The study regarded diversity estimates from one million T cells as underestimates. The study found more naive CD4+ cells and higher diversity in long-lived than aged donors.

This clonotype was seen only a few times. The antigen remains undetermined. A second PCR of about 7 to 11 cycles used a sample-barcoded 5' primer and a J-beta primer mix. Each cDNA molecule carried a tag from a template-switch adaptor that contained 12 random nucleotides. TCRdb used MiXCR to reprocess the 5' RACE reads, holding one entry per CDR3 protein. The sample carries approximately 290,000 distinct CDR3 sequences, roughly a quarter recorded once. This CDR3 has 15 residues. The V gene's germline CDR1 is DFQATT and CDR2 SNEGSKA (reference sequence). Trimming cost V 4 bases and J 2 bases, with 17 bases left between them.

The sequencing input was blood. The V gene is TRBV20-1, the J gene TRBJ2-5, with D perhaps matching TRBD1 (6 bases). This TCR was sampled from a woman in her 70s in good health. The CDR3 coding sequence is TGCAGTGCTATAAGACAGGCCTTGGCTCAAGAGACCCAGTACTTC. It yields the protein CSAIRQALAQETQYF.